This T cell receptor beta chain was documented in a study of CDR3 diversity in severe acne. TCRdb analysed the PCR reads with MiXCR anew, one entry per CDR3 protein. The table lists more than 80,000 distinct CDR3 sequences, around 50% of them singletons. There are a few counts of this clonotype. Germline V gene data show CDR1 as WSHSY and CDR2 as SAAADI. V lost 4 bases to trimming and J lost 0 bases, with 3 bases between them. The CDR3 is 13 amino acids. Sequencing input: blood. The rearrangement uses TRBV10-2 and TRBJ2-2; D remains unclear. This receptor was obtained from a male donor with severe acne vulgaris. Written as DNA, the CDR3 is TGCGCCAGCAGTGCGGCGAACACCGGGGAGCTGTTTTTT. Protein: CASSAANTGELFF.